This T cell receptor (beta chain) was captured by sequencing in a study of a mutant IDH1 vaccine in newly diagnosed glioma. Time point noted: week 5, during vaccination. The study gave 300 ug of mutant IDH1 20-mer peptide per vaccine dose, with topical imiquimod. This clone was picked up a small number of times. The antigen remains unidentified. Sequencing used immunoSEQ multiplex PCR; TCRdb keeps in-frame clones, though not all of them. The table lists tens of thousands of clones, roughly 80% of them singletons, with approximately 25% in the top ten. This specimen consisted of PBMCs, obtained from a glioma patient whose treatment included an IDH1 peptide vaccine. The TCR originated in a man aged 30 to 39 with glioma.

CDR3 protein: CASSQEWANTEAFF. The DNA of the CDR3 is TGTGCCAGCAGCCAAGAATGGGCGAACACTGAAGCTTTCTTT. This chain connects TRBV14 to TRBJ1-1; D remains unclear. The CDR3 is 14 amino acids. The V gene lost 0 bases and the J gene lost 1 base, with 6 bases spanning the gap. The germline V gene encodes CDR1 SGHDN and CDR2 FVKESK.